This paragraph reports one TCR beta chain. What it binds is unknown. The source of the sample is a study of cytomegalovirus exposure and HLA in healthy donors. Study conclusions and caveats: When presence/absence was analysed, sequencing depth was taken to be roughly uniform across donors.

Primers for the PCR totalled 60 Vbeta and 13 Jbeta. Repertoires were generated with immunoSEQ multiplex PCR, while TCRdb's copy carries only in-frame clones and drops some. In the table there are roughly 100,000 clones, around 75% of which are singletons. The germline V gene encodes CDR1 MGHRA and CDR2 YSYEKL. V trimming: 1 base; J trimming: 6 bases; junction bases outside the gene matches: 9. The CDR3 has 16 residues. The clonotype originates from a man aged 35-49 years in good health and CMV-seronegative. The sequenced material came from PBMCs. The gene calls are TRBV4-1 and TRBJ2-1, with 7 bases aligning to TRBD2. The CDR3 DNA follows: TGCGCCAGCAGCCAAGGAGCGGGAAGAACCTCCAATGAGCAGTTCTTC. It encodes CASSQGAGRTSNEQFF.